This record concerns one TCR beta chain sequence. The data stem from a study of blood T cell repertoires in COVID-19. Only in-frame clones appear in the TCRdb table, and some are missing; sequencing was by immunoSEQ multiplex PCR. The sample records more than 95,000 clones, about 89% being singletons. Losses at the gene ends were 0 bases for V and 0 bases for J; bases not matched to a gene: 4. In germline, CDR1 is KGHSH, CDR2 LQKENI. The CDR3 totals 17 residues. Sequencing was performed on peripheral blood. This TCR was sampled from a man aged 45 to 65 with acute or convalescent COVID-19. The V and J genes are TRBV18 and TRBJ2-1, with TRBD2 matching over 8 bases. The CDR3 region is CASSPPRGEDSYNEQFF. In DNA form, the CDR3 reads TGTGCCAGCTCACCACCGCGGGGGGAGGACTCCTACAATGAGCAGTTCTTC.